What follows is one TCR beta chain and its context. Its specificity is unknown. It was with 60 Vbeta and 13 Jbeta primers that the PCR ran. Here immunoSEQ multiplex PCR was the method, and the copy in TCRdb shows in-frame clones only, minus some. The data show more than 95,000 clones, more than 60% seen once. This sample is drawn from a study of cytomegalovirus exposure and HLA in healthy donors. The donors (healthy individuals) were bone marrow donors. This CDR3 has 14 residues. J lost 7 bases, V lost 3 bases, and 5 bases had no gene match. Germline lookup yields CDR1 SGHTA and CDR2 FQGNSA. Study-level points and caveats: Among TCR beta chains, those listed as cytomegalovirus-associated numbered over 150. Rare TCR sequences predominated, though certain public TCRs were found in many donors. A later analysis found that most CMV-associated TCR beta chains appeared HLA-restricted.

The V gene is TRBV7-2, the J gene TRBJ2-5; 10 bases match TRBD2. The sequenced sample was PBMCs. The sequence was obtained from a woman in her sixties in good health and CMV-seropositive. CDR3 in DNA: TGTGCCAGCAGCTTCGAAAGGACTAGCGGGACCCAGTACTTC. Its translation is CASSFERTSGTQYF. Combining the CDR3 with reference TRBV7-2 and TRBJ2-5 gives the whole variable domain GAGVSQSPSNKVTEKGKDVELRCDPISGHTALYWYRQSLGQGLEFLIYFQGNSAPDKSGLPSDRFSAERTGGSVSTLTIQRTQQEDSAVYLCASSFERTSGTQYFGPGTRLLVL.